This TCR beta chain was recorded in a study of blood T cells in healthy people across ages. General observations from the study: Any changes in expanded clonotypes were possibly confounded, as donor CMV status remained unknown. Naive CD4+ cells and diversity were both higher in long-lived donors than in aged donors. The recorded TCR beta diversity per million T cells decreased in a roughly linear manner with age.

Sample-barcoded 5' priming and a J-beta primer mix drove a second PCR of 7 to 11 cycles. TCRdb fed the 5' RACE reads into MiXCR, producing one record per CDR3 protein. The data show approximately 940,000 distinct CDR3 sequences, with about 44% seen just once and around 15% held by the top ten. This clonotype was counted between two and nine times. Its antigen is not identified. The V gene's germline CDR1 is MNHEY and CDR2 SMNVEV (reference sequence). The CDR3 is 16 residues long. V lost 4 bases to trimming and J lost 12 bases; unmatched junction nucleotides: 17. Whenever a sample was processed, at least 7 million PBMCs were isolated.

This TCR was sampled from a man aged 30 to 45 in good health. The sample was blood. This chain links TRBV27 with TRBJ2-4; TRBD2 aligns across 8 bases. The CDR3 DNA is TGTGCCAGCAGTTCCTACGGGACCTCGGGGGGGCGTTATCAGTACTTC. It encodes CASSSYGTSGGRYQYF.